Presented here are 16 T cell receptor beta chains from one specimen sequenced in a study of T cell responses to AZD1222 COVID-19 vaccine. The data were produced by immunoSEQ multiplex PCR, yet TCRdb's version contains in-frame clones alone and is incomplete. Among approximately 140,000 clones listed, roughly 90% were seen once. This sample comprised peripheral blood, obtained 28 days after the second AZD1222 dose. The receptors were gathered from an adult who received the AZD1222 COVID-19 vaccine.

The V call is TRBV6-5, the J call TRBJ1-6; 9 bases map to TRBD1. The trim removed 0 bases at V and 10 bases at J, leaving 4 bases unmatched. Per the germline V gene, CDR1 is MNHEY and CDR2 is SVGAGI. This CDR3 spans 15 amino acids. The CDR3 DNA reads TGTGCCAGCAGTTACTCGGGGACAGGGTTGTCACCCCTCCACTTT. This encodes CASSYSGTGLSPLHF.

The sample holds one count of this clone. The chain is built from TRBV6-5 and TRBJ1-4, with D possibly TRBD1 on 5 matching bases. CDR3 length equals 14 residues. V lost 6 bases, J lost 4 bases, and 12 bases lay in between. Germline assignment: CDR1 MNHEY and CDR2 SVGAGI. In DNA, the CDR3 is TGTGCCAGCAGGGGTCGAGGACATAATGAAAAACTGTTTTTT. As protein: CASRGRGHNEKLFF.

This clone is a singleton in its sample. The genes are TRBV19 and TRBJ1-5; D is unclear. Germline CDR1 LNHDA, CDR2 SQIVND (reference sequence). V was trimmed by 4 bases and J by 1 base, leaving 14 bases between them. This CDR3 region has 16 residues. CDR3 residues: CASSTGRIWSNQPQHF. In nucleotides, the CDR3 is TGTGCCAGTAGTACAGGCCGGATATGGAGCAATCAGCCCCAGCATTTT. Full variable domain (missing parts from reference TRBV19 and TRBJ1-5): DGGITQSPKYLFRKEGQNVTLSCEQNLNHDAMYWYRQDPGQGLRLIYYSQIVNDFQKGDIAEGYSVSREKKESFPLTVTSAQKNPTAFYLCASSTGRIWSNQPQHFGDGTRLSIL.

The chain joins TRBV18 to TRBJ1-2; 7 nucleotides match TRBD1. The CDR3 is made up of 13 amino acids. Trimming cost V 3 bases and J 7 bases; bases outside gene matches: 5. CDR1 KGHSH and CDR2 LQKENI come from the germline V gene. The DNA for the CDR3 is TGTGCCAGCTCACCTGACAGGGCGCCTGGCTACACCTTC. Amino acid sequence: CASSPDRAPGYTF.

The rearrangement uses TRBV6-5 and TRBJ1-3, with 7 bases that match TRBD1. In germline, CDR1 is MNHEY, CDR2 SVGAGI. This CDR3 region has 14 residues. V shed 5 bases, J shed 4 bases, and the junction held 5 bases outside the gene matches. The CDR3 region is CASSRDRGGNTIYF. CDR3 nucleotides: TGTGCCAGCAGTCGGGACAGAGGAGGAAACACCATATATTTT.

The CDR3 DNA reads TGTGCCAGCAGCCCCCGACGGGGTGAAGCTTTCTTT. Translated, it gives CASSPRRGEAFF. The chain carries TRBV13 and TRBJ1-1; D is undetermined. CDR3 size: 12 residues. The germline gives CDR1 PRHDT, CDR2 FYEKMQ (reference sequence). V was trimmed by 5 bases and J by 7 bases, leaving 11 bases between them.

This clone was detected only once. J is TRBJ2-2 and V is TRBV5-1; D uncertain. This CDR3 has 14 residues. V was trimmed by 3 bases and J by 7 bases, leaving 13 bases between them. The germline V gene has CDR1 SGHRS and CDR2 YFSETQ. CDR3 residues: CASSSTRWSGELFF. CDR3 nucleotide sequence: TGCGCCAGCAGCTCCACAAGGTGGAGCGGGGAGCTGTTTTTT.

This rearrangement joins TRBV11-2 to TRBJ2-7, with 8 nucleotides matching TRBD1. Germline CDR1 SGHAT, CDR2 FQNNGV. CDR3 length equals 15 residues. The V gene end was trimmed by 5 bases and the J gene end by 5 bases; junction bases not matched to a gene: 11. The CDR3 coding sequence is TGTGCCAGCAGCAGGACAGGGCCCCCTCGCGACGAGCAGTACTTC. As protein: CASSRTGPPRDEQYF.

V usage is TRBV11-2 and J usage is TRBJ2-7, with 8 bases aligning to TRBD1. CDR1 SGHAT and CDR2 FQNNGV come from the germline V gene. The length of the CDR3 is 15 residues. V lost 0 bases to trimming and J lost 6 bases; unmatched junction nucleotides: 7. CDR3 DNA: TGTGCCAGCAGCTTAGAGACAGGGGTATTCAGCGAGCAGTACTTC. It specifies CASSLETGVFSEQYF.

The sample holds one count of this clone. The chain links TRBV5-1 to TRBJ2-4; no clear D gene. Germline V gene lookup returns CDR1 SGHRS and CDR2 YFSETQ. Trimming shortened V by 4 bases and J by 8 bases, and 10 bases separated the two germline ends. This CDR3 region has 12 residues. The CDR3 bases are TGCGCCAGCAGCCCCGGCGGACACATTCAGTACTTC. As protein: CASSPGGHIQYF.

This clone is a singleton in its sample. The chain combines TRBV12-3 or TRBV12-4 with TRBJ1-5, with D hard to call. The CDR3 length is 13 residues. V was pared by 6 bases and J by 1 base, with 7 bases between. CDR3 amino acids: CASRTRSNQPQHF. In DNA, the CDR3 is TGTGCCAGCAGAACAAGGAGCAATCAGCCCCAGCATTTT.

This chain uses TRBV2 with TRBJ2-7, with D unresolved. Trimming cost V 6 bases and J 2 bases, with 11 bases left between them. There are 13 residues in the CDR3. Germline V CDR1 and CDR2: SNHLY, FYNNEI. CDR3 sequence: CASSPRQAYEQYF. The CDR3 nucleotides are TGTGCCAGCAGCCCCCGGCAGGCCTACGAGCAGTACTTC.

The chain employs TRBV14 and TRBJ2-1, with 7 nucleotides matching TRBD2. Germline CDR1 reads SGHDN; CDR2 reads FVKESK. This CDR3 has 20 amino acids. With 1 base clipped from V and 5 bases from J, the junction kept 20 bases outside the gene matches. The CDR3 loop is CASSQGPPGRAFLKDNEQFF. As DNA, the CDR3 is TGTGCCAGCAGCCAAGGTCCCCCAGGGAGGGCGTTTTTGAAGGACAATGAGCAGTTCTTC. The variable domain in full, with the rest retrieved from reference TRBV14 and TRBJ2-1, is EAGVTQFPSHSVIEKGQTVTLRCDPISGHDNLYWYRRVMGKEIKFLLHFVKESKQDESGMPNNRFLAERTGGTYSTLKVQPAELEDSGVYFCASSQGPPGRAFLKDNEQFFGPGTRLTVL.

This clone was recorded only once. The CDR3 sequence is CASSSTVTSGGAGELFF. The CDR3 coding sequence is TGCGCCAGCAGCTCGACGGTGACTAGTGGAGGCGCCGGGGAGCTGTTTTTT. The genes are TRBV5-1 and TRBJ2-2, with D possibly matching TRBD2 (6 bases). Trimming stripped 3 bases from V and 6 bases from J, with 21 bases between. CDR1 is SGHRS, CDR2 YFSETQ, per germline. This CDR3 is built from 17 residues.

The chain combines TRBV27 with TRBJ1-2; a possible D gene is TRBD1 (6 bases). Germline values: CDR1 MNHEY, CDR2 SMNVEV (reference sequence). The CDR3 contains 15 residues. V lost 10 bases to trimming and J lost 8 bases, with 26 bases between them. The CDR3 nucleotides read TGTGCCACCACAATACAAGGGGGGGGGAAATGGGGCTACACCTTC. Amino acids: CATTIQGGGKWGYTF.

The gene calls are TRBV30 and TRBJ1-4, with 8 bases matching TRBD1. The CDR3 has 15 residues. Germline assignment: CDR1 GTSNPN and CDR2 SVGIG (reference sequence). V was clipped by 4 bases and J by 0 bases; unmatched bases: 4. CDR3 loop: CAWKPGQATNEKLFF. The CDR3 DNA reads TGTGCCTGGAAGCCGGGACAGGCAACTAATGAAAAACTGTTTTTT.